The clone carrying this TCR beta chain appeared many times. Its cognate antigen is unknown. Then a second PCR, running about 6 to 12 cycles, was carried out with a sample-barcoded 5' primer and a J-beta primer mix. Each cDNA was tagged by a template-switch adaptor containing 12 random nucleotides. TCRdb processed the 5' RACE reads anew with MiXCR; each CDR3 protein has one entry. The sample has over 550,000 distinct CDR3 sequences, about 30% seen once. Per sample, at least 5 micrograms of total RNA were extracted. The data derive from a study of blood T cells in healthy people across ages. Background on the study: Capture via template switching afforded approximately one barcoded beta molecule per two T cells. Study findings and constraints: Whereas aged donors had fewer naive CD4+ cells, long-lived donors had more of them and higher diversity.

V lost 5 bases to trimming and J lost 7 bases, with 16 bases between them. Germline V lookup: CDR1 KGHDR, CDR2 SFDVKD. This CDR3 comprises 14 residues. Sequenced: blood. This chain joins TRBV24-1 and TRBJ1-2; TRBD1 is a possible D gene (6 bases). This receptor was identified in a woman older than 75 in good health. The CDR3 reads CATSVSGAFGGYTF. CDR3 coding DNA: TGTGCCACCAGTGTGTCGGGGGCGTTCGGTGGCTACACCTTC.